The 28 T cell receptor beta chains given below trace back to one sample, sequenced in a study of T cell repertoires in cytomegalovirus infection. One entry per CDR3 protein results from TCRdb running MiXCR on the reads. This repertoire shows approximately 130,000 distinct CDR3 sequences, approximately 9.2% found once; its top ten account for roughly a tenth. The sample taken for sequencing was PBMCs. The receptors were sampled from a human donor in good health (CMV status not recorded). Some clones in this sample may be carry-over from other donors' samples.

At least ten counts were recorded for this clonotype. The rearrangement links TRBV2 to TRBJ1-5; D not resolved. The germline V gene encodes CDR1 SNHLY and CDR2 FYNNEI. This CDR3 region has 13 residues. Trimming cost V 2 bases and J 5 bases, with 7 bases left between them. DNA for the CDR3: TGTGCCAGCAGTGAAATAGGCTATCAGCCCCAGCATTTT. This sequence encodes CASSEIGYQPQHF.

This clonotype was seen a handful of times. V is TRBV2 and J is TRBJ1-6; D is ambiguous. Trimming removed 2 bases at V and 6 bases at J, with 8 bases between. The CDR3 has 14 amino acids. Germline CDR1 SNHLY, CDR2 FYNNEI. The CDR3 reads CASSENTANSPLHF. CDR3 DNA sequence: TGTGCCAGCAGTGAAAACACAGCTAATTCACCCCTCCACTTT.

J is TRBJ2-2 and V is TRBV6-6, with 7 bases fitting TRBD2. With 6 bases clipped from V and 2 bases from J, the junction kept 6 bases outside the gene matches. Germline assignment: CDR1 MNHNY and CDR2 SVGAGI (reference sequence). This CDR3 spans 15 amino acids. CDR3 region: CASRGGGPNTGELFF. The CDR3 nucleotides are TGTGCCAGCAGGGGGGGGGGTCCCAACACCGGGGAGCTGTTTTTT.

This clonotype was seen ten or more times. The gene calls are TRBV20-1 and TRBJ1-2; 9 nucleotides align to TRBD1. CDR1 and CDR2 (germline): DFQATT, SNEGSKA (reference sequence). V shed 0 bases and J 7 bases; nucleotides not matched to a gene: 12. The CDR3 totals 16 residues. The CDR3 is CSARDHTGTGRGGYTF. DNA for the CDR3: TGCAGTGCTAGAGATCATACCGGGACAGGGAGAGGTGGCTACACCTTC.

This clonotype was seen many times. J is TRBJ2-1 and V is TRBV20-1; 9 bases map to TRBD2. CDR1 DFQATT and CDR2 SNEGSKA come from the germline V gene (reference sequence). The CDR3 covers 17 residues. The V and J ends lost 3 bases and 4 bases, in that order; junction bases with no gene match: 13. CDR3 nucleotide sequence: TGCAGTGCTAGTCGCGTTCTCGCGGGGGGGACGTACAATGAGCAGTTCTTC. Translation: CSASRVLAGGTYNEQFF.

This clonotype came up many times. The CDR3 bases are TGTGCCACCCGGGATGCCGGCACAGATACGCAGTATTTT. This codes for CATRDAGTDTQYF. The gene calls are TRBV2 and TRBJ2-3, with D possibly being TRBD2 (5 bases). The V end was cut by 10 bases, the J end by 1 base, with 12 bases between. The CDR3 runs 13 residues. CDR1 and CDR2 (germline): SNHLY, FYNNEI.

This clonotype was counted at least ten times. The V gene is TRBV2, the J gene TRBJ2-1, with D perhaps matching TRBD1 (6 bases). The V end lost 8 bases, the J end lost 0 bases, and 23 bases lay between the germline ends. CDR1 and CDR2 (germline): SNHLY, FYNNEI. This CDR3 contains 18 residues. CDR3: CASEVDRRGLTSYNEQFF. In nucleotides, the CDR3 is TGTGCCAGCGAAGTGGACAGAAGGGGCCTGACCTCCTACAATGAGCAGTTCTTC.

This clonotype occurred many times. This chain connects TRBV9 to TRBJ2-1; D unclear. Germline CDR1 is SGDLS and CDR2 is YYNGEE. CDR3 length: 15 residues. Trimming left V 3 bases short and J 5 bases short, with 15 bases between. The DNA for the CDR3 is TGTGCCAGCAGCGAACAGCCCCAAAAGCACAATGAGCAGTTCTTC. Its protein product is CASSEQPQKHNEQFF.

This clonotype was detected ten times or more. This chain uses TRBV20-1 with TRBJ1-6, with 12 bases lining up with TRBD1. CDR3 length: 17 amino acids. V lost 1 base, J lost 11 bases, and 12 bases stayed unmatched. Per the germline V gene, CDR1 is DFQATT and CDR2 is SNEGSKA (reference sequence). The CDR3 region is CSARGSAGDRGLAPLHF. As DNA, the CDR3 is TGCAGTGCTAGAGGAAGCGCGGGGGACAGGGGGCTCGCACCCCTCCACTTT.

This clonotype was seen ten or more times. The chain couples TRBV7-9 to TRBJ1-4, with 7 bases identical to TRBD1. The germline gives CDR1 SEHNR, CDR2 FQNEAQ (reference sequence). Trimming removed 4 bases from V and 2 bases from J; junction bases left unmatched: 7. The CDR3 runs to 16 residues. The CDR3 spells CASSSSLQGTNEKLFF. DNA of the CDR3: TGTGCCAGCAGCTCAAGTTTACAGGGGACTAATGAAAAACTGTTTTTT.

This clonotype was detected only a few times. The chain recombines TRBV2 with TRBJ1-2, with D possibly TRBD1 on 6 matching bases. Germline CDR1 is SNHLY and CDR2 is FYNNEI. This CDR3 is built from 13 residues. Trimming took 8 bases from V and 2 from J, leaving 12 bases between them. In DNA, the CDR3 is TGTGCCAGCGTCTTACAGGGAAACTATGGCTACACCTTC. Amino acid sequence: CASVLQGNYGYTF.

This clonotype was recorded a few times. CDR3 sequence reads: CSARHLSGANVLTF. The CDR3 nucleotides read TGCAGTGCTAGACACCTTTCTGGGGCCAACGTCCTGACTTTC. The chain has TRBV20-1 and TRBJ2-6; no firm D call. Germline V lookup: CDR1 DFQATT, CDR2 SNEGSKA (reference sequence). Trimming removed 2 bases from V and 1 base from J, with 6 bases in between. The CDR3 is made up of 14 amino acids.

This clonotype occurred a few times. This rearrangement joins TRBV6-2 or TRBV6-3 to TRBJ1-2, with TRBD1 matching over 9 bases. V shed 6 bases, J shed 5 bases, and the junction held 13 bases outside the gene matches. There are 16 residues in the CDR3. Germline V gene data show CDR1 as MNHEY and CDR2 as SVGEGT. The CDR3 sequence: CASSRTRTGEGYGYTF. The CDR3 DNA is TGTGCCAGCAGCCGCACAAGGACAGGGGAAGGGTATGGCTACACCTTC.

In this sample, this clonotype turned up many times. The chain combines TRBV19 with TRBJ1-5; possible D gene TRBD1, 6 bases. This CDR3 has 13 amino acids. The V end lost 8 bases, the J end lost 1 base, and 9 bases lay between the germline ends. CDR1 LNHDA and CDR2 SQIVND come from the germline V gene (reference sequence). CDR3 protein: CASGDTSNQPQHF. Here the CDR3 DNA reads TGTGCCAGTGGGGACACGAGCAATCAGCCCCAGCATTTT.

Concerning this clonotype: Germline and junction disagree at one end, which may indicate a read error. The CDR3 is CASSELPLGDTRYF. The CDR3 DNA reads TGTGCCAGCAGTGAACTGCCATTAGGTGATACGCGGTATTTT. The rearrangement joins TRBV2 to TRBJ2-3; no definite D call. In germline, CDR1 is SNHLY, CDR2 FYNNEI. The CDR3 loop spans 14 amino acids.

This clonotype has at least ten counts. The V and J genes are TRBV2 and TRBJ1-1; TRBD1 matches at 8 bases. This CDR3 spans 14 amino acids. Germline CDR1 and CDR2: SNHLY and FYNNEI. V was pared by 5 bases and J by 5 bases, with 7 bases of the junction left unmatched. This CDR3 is CASSNGQGKTEAFF. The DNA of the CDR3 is TGTGCCAGCAGTAACGGACAGGGTAAGACTGAAGCTTTCTTT.

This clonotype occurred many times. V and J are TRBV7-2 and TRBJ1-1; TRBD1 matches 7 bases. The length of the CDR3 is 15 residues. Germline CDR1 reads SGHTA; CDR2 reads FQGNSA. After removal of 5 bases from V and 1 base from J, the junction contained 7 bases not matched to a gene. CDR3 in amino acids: CASSPRQGWNTEAFF. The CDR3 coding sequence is TGTGCCAGCAGCCCCCGACAGGGATGGAACACTGAAGCTTTCTTT.

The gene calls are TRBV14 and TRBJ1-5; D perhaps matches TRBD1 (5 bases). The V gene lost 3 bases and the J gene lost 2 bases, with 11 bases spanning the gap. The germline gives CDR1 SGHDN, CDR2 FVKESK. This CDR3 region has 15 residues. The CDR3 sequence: CASSQGGSGNQPQHF. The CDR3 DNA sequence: TGTGCCAGCAGCCAGGGGGGAAGTGGCAATCAGCCCCAGCATTTT.

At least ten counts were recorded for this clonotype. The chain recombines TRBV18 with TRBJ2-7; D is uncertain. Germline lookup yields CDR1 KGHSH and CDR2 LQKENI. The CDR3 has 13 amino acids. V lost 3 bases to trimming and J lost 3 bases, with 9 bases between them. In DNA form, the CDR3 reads TGTGCCAGCTCACCCCCCCTAAGCTACGAGCAGTACTTC. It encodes CASSPPLSYEQYF.

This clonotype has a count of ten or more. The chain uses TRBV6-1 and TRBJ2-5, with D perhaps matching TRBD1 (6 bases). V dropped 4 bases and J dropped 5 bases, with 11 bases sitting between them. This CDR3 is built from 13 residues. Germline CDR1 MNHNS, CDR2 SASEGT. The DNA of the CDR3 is TGTGCCAGCAGTGCAGGGGTCCGGGAGACCCAGTACTTC. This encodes CASSAGVRETQYF.

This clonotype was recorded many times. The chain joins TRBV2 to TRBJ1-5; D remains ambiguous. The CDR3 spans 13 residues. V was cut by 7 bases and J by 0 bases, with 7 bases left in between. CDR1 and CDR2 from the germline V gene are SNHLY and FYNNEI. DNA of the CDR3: TGTGCCAGCAAGGACTATAGCAATCAGCCCCAGCATTTT. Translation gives CASKDYSNQPQHF. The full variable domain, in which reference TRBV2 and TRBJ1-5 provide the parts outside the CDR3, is EPEVTQTPSHQVTQMGQEVILRCVPISNHLYFYWYRQILGQKVEFLVSFYNNEISEKSEIFDDQFSVERPDGSNFTLKIRSTKLEDSAMYFCASKDYSNQPQHFGDGTRLSIL.

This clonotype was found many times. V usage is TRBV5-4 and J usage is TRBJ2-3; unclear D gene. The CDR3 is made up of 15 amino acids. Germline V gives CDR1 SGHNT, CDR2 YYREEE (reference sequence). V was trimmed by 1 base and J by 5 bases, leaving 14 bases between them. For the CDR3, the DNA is TGTGCCAGCAGCTTGCCTGGTGGCCCGGGAGATACGCAGTATTTT. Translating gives CASSLPGGPGDTQYF.

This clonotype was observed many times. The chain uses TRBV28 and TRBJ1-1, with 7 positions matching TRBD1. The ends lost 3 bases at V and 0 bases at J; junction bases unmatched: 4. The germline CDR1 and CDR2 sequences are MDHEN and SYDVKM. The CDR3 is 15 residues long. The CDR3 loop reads CASSLGDRVNTEAFF. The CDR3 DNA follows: TGTGCCAGCAGTTTGGGTGACAGGGTGAACACTGAAGCTTTCTTT. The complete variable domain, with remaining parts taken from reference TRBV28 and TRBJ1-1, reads DVKVTQSSRYLVKRTGEKVFLECVQDMDHENMFWYRQDPGLGLRLIYFSYDVKMKEKGDIPEGYSVSREKKERFSLILESASTNQTSMYLCASSLGDRVNTEAFFGQGTRLTVV.

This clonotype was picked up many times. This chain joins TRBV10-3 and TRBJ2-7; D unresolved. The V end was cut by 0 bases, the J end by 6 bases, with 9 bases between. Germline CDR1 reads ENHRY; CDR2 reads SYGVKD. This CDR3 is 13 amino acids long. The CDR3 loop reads CAISESLIGEQYF. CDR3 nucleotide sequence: TGTGCCATCAGTGAGTCCCTCATCGGCGAGCAGTACTTC.

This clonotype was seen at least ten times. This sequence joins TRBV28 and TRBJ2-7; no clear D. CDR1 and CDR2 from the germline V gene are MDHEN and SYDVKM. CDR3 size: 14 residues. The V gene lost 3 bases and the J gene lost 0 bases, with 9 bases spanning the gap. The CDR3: CASSFTDNSYEQYF. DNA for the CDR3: TGTGCCAGCAGTTTCACAGATAACTCCTACGAGCAGTACTTC.

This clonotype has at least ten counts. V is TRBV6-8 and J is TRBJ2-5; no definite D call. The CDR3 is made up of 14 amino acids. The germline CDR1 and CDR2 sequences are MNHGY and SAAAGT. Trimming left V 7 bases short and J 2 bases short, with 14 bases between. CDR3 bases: TGTGCCAGCATGAGGAACGTTCCGCAAGAGACCCAGTACTTC. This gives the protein CASMRNVPQETQYF.

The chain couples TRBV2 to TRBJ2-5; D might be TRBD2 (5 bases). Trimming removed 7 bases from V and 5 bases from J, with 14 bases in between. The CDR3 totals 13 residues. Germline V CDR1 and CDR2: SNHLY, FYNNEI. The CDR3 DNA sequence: TGTGCCAGCACCAGGCAGAGCGGTGAGACCCAGTACTTC. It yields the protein CASTRQSGETQYF.

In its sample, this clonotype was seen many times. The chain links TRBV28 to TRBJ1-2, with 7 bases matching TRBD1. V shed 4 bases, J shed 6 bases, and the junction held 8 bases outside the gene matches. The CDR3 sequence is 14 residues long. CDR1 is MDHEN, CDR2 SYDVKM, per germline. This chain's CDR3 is CASSSPDRFNGYTF. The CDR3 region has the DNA TGTGCCAGCAGTTCCCCGGACAGGTTTAATGGCTACACCTTC.